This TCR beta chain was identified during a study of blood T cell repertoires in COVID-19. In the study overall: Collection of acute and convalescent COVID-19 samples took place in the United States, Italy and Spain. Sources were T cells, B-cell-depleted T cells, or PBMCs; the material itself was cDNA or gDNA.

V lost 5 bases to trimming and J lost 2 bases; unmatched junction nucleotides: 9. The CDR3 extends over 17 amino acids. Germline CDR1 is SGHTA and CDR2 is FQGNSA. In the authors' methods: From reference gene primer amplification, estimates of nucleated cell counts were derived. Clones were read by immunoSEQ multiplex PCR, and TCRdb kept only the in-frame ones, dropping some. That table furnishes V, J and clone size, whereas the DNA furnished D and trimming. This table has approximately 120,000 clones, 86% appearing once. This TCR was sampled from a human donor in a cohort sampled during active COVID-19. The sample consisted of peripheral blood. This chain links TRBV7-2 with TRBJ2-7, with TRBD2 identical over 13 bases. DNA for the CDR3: TGTGCCAGCAGCGACGCTGGACTAGCGGGAGTACCCTACGAGCAGTACTTC. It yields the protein CASSDAGLAGVPYEQYF.